The next 26 T cell receptor beta chains were all read from a single sample in a study of T cells after yellow fever vaccination. Each CDR3 protein is one row after TCRdb ran MiXCR on the 5' RACE reads. The table has hundreds of thousands of distinct CDR3 sequences, roughly 3.5% seen once. The material sequenced was PBMCs, taken on the day of the yellow fever booster vaccination. The receptors originated from a man aged 18 to 29 who received the YFV17D yellow fever vaccine.

This clonotype was counted ten times or more. CDR3 region: CSARERGGSVAKNIQYF. CDR3 nucleotide sequence: TGCAGTGCTAGAGAGCGGGGGGGCTCGGTAGCCAAAAACATTCAGTACTTC. The rearrangement joins TRBV20-1 to TRBJ2-4, with 9 bases matching TRBD2. The germline V gene encodes CDR1 DFQATT and CDR2 SNEGSKA (reference sequence). V gave up 0 bases and J gave up 0 bases; unmatched junction bases: 6. There are 17 residues in the CDR3.

At least ten counts were recorded for this clonotype. The chain links TRBV7-2 to TRBJ2-3; no firm D call. Looked up from germline, CDR1 is SGHTA and CDR2 is FQGNSA. This CDR3 has 15 residues. V was shortened by 7 bases and J by 0 bases, with 14 bases between the two germline ends. The CDR3, as DNA: TGTGCCAGCACCCCCCTCGCATCTAGCACAGATACGCAGTATTTT. Translation: CASTPLASSTDTQYF.

A few counts support this clonotype. This chain connects TRBV18 to TRBJ2-7; 10 bases are a match to TRBD2. The CDR3 sequence is 16 residues long. Losses at the gene ends were 3 bases for V and 2 bases for J; bases not matched to a gene: 7. CDR1 is KGHSH, CDR2 LQKENI, per germline. CDR3 nucleotide sequence: TGTGCCAGCTCACCTAGCGGGGGGACAGGAACCTACGAGCAGTACGTC. Its protein product is CASSPSGGTGTYEQYV.

The chain combines TRBV5-4 with TRBJ2-5; D may match TRBD1 or TRBD2 (7 bases each). The CDR3 is 14 residues long. V lost 5 bases and J 7 bases, leaving 18 bases between the germline ends. Germline loops: CDR1 SGHNT, CDR2 YYREEE (reference sequence). The CDR3, as DNA: TGTGCCAGCAGAGACAGGGAGGGAGAGGTGACCCAGTACTTC. Protein: CASRDREGEVTQYF.

This clonotype has a handful of counts. The rearrangement joins TRBV7-6 to TRBJ2-1; perhaps TRBD2 as D (6 bases). The germline V gene has CDR1 SGHVS and CDR2 FNYEAQ. With 6 bases removed from V and 11 bases from J, the gap between germline ends came to 14 bases. The CDR3 covers 12 residues. The CDR3 nucleotides read TGTGCCAGCAGTCCCCCCGCGGGGCAGCAGTTCTTC. This encodes CASSPPAGQQFF.

The CDR3 nucleotides read TGTGCCAGCAGTCCTCAGGGGGAGGCTATGGAGGAAGCTTTCTTT. Amino acid sequence: CASSPQGEAMEEAFF. This chain uses TRBV12-3 or TRBV12-4 with TRBJ1-1; 7 nucleotides match TRBD1. With 5 bases clipped from V and 8 bases from J, the junction kept 14 bases outside the gene matches. This CDR3 has 15 amino acids.

This clonotype was counted at least ten times. CDR3 residues: CASSLSTGTSGGAIETQYF. The DNA of the CDR3 is TGTGCCAGCAGTTTATCTACCGGGACTAGCGGGGGGGCGATTGAGACCCAGTACTTC. The chain is built from TRBV7-4 and TRBJ2-5; 16 positions match TRBD2. The V and J ends lost 6 bases and 5 bases, in that order; junction bases with no gene match: 15. The length of the CDR3 is 19 residues. Germline-derived CDR1 and CDR2 are SGHVT and SQSDAQ.

This clonotype was seen at least ten times. This rearrangement joins TRBV2 to TRBJ2-5; D unclear. The germline gives CDR1 SNHLY, CDR2 FYNNEI. The CDR3 contains 12 residues. V lost 6 bases and J 2 bases, leaving 7 bases between the germline ends. Written as DNA, the CDR3 is TGTGCCAGCAGGAAAGATCAAGAGACCCAGTACTTC. Translating it yields CASRKDQETQYF.

This rearrangement joins TRBV21-1 to TRBJ2-7; whether TRBD1, the table's D call, matches the DNA was not checked. TRBV21-1 is recorded as a pseudogene. This CDR3 has 16 residues. In nucleotides, the CDR3 is TGTGCCAGCAGCAAAGGAAAATGGGGAAGGGGTGACGAGCAGTACTTC. Translation: CASSKGKWGRGDEQYF.

This chain joins TRBV4-1 and TRBJ1-1, with D perhaps TRBD1 (5 bases). CDR1 MGHRA and CDR2 YSYEKL come from the germline V gene. Trimming pared 1 base from V and 3 bases from J, leaving 15 bases between. The CDR3 is 16 residues long. CDR3 in amino acids: CASSQGDSYLDTEAFF. The CDR3 bases are TGCGCCAGCAGCCAAGGAGACAGCTATCTTGACACTGAAGCTTTCTTT.

Ten or more counts support this clonotype. One junction end does not reproduce the germline sequence, and a read error may be involved. The chain links TRBV5-1 to TRBJ2-3, with a weak D call TRBD2 (5 bases). Germline V gene data show CDR1 as SGHRS and CDR2 as YFSETQ. The CDR3 runs 15 residues. CDR3 coding DNA: TGTGCCAGCAGCTTAGGGTCGGGGAGCACAGATACGCAGTATTTT. Amino acid sequence: CASSLGSGSTDTQYF. The full variable domain, with the rest looked up from reference TRBV5-1 and TRBJ2-3, is KAGVTQTPRYLIKTRGQQVTLSCSPISGHRSVSWYQQTPGQGLQFLFEYFSETQRNKGNFPGRFSGRQFSNSRSEMNVSTLELGDSALYLCASSLGSGSTDTQYFGPGTRLTVL.

The chain combines TRBV5-1 with TRBJ2-1, with 12 positions matching TRBD1. With the DNA end fitting TRBJ2-7 better, the J assignment may be wrong. CDR1 is SGHRS, CDR2 YFSETQ, per germline. The CDR3 spans 16 residues. CDR3 DNA: TGCGCCAGCACCCCCGGGACAGGGGGCACCTACAATGAGCAGTACTTC. This sequence encodes CASTPGTGGTYNEQYF.

This clonotype has more than one count but fewer than ten. The chain employs TRBV15 and TRBJ1-6, with TRBD1 matching over 10 bases. This CDR3 comprises 16 residues. Trimming cost V 6 bases and J 7 bases; bases outside gene matches: 9. The germline V gene encodes CDR1 LNHNV and CDR2 YYDKDF (reference sequence). The CDR3 nucleotides read TGTGCCACCAGTCCCGGGACAGGGGCAGCGAATTCACCCCTCCACTTT. It specifies CATSPGTGAANSPLHF.

This clonotype has a count of ten or more. The rearrangement links TRBV12-3 or TRBV12-4 to TRBJ2-7; TRBD1 agrees at 8 bases. The J segment lost 4 bases and the V segment lost 6 bases, leaving 11 bases of the junction unmatched. This CDR3 spans 15 amino acids. The CDR3: CASSQQGVSRYEQYF. CDR3 nucleotides: TGTGCCAGCAGCCAACAGGGGGTATCTCGTTACGAGCAGTACTTC.

This clonotype was detected ten times or more. The V call is TRBV29-1, the J call TRBJ2-1; D is perhaps TRBD1 or TRBD2 (5 bases each). The CDR3 consists of 12 residues. CDR1 and CDR2 from the germline V gene are SQVTM and ANQGSEA. Trimming cost V 8 bases and J 9 bases, with 17 bases left between them. The CDR3, as DNA: TGCAGCACCGGGGCGCAGACCGGTGAGCAGTTCTTC. It yields the protein CSTGAQTGEQFF.

CDR3 residues: CASSQRRGVTDTQYF. The CDR3 DNA reads as TGCGCCAGCAGCCAACGTCGGGGGGTCACAGATACGCAGTATTTT. J is TRBJ2-3 and V is TRBV4-1; 7 bases line up with TRBD2. The ends lost 2 bases at V and 2 bases at J; junction bases unmatched: 4. The CDR3 has 15 residues. Germline CDR1 is MGHRA and CDR2 is YSYEKL.

This clonotype has a count of ten or more. The junction differs from germline at one of its ends, possibly a read error. The chain carries TRBV7-7 and TRBJ2-5; TRBD2 matches at 10 bases. The CDR3 contains 16 residues. From germline, CDR1 is SSHAT and CDR2 FNYEAQ (reference sequence). The CDR3 here is CASSLGALAGQETQYF. The CDR3 DNA sequence: TGTGCTAGCAGCTTAGGAGCACTAGCGGGGCAAGAGACCCAGTACTTC.

The table lists this clonotype with a few counts. The chain uses TRBV5-4 and TRBJ2-3; D might be TRBD2 (5 bases). The CDR3 is 15 residues long. Germline V gives CDR1 SGHNT, CDR2 YYREEE (reference sequence). Trimming took off 4 bases at V and 6 bases at J, with 18 bases between the two ends. The CDR3 loop reads CASSPSGLGGDTQYF. The CDR3 coding sequence is TGTGCCAGCAGCCCGTCCGGACTGGGCGGGGATACGCAGTATTTT.

This chain uses TRBV6-5 with TRBJ1-5, with D unclear. The CDR3 is 15 amino acids. Germline CDR1 MNHEY, CDR2 SVGAGI. Trimming took off 5 bases at V and 4 bases at J, with 15 bases between the two ends. The CDR3 region is CASSRSLGLNQPQHF. In DNA form, the CDR3 reads TGTGCCAGCAGTCGGAGCCTAGGACTTAATCAGCCCCAGCATTTT.

The chain joins TRBV4-3 to TRBJ2-3; weak D call: TRBD2 (6 bases). The length of the CDR3 is 18 residues. The ends were cut back, 1 base at V and 2 bases at J, with 19 bases in the middle. Germline CDR1 LGHNA, CDR2 YSLEER. The CDR3 DNA is TGCGCCAGCAGCCAAGCAAGACCAGGGACTCGTAACACAGATACGCAGTATTTT. This codes for CASSQARPGTRNTDTQYF.

In its sample, this clonotype was seen a few times. The chain links TRBV15 to TRBJ2-1, with D possibly being TRBD2 (7 bases). The germline V gene has CDR1 LNHNV and CDR2 YYDKDF (reference sequence). The CDR3 runs to 16 residues. V was shortened by 0 bases and J by 5 bases, with 14 bases between the two germline ends. For the CDR3, the DNA is TGTGCCACCAGCAGAGATAGGGGGGCGGGGGACAATGAGCAGTTCTTC. This encodes CATSRDRGAGDNEQFF.

The V gene is TRBV7-2, the J gene TRBJ2-7; 8 bases are a match to TRBD1. The CDR3 is 13 residues long. The V segment lost 3 bases and the J segment 5 bases; nucleotides outside the gene matches: 3. Germline V gives CDR1 SGHTA, CDR2 FQGNSA. CDR3 DNA sequence: TGTGCCAGCAGCTTGGACAGGGTTGACGAGCAGTACGTC. Encoded protein: CASSLDRVDEQYV.

This clonotype was observed many times. V gene TRBV14 combines with J gene TRBJ2-2; 9 bases are a match to TRBD1. J was trimmed by 5 bases and V by 4 bases; bases with no gene match: 5. This CDR3 contains 15 residues. The germline gives CDR1 SGHDN, CDR2 FVKESK. CDR3 region: CASSPGQGWTGELFF. The DNA of the CDR3 is TGTGCCAGCAGCCCGGGACAGGGATGGACCGGGGAGCTGTTTTTT.

This clonotype was picked up many times. The CDR3 DNA reads as TGTGCCAGCTCGCCGGGGACCAAAGAGACCCAGTACTTC. This translates into CASSPGTKETQYF. This sequence joins TRBV18 and TRBJ2-5; D is possibly TRBD1 or TRBD2 (5 bases each). V was pared by 6 bases and J by 3 bases, with 11 bases between. The CDR3 spans 13 residues. Germline V CDR1 and CDR2: KGHSH, LQKENI.

The V gene is TRBV27, the J gene TRBJ2-7; a weak D match, TRBD1 (5 bases). Trimming left V 5 bases short and J 0 bases short, with 11 bases between. Germline CDR1 reads MNHEY; CDR2 reads SMNVEV (reference sequence). There are 14 residues in the CDR3. CDR3 nucleotides: TGTGCCAGCAGTCCAGGGTCGGGCTCCTACGAGCAGTACTTC. Translated: CASSPGSGSYEQYF.

The chain is built from TRBV18 and TRBJ2-2; no firm D call. V gave up 3 bases and J gave up 9 bases, with 14 bases separating them. The CDR3 has 14 residues. The germline V gene encodes CDR1 KGHSH and CDR2 LQKENI. In DNA form, the CDR3 reads TGTGCCAGCTCACCTACGACTCGGAGTCGGGAGCTGTTTTTT. This encodes CASSPTTRSRELFF.